This T cell receptor (beta chain) was recovered during a study of blood T cell repertoires in COVID-19 (dated by TCRdb to between 2020 and 2021). Describing the broader study: Samples from collaborators originated in the United States, Italy and Spain and spanned both the acute and convalescent phases of COVID-19. Where HLA class I and class II types were available, the types were taken from metadata supplied by the sample provider, not from assay-based typing. Subjects who had been exposed to COVID-19, were actively infected with it, or had recovered from it provided the deeply sampled blood TCRbeta repertoires that made up the dataset. A de-identified subject ID, COVID-19 status, age in years and sex were almost always included in the sample metadata. The repertoires were released in a freely available public database intended as a resource for research on the immune response to SARS-CoV-2. Samples came from the ongoing ImmuneRACE study (first 160 participants) plus 1,254 subjects from 6 global collaborators. The material from the prospective study consisted of cDNA or gDNA derived from T cells, B-cell-depleted T cells, or PBMCs. Broad study findings and their caveats: The quantity of clinical and demographic metadata differed by source and by participant and was supplied without curation.

The immunoSEQ Assay, a bias-controlled multiplex PCR, was used to amplify TCRbeta CDR3 regions from genomic DNA. As for how the authors treated the data: Within the assay, amplification of reference gene primers was used to estimate how many nucleated cells each sample contained. Sequence reads were collapsed and filtered to measure the absolute abundance of every unique TCRbeta CDR3 rearrangement. For each sample, productive Simpson clonality was calculated as the square root of Simpson's diversity index across productive rearrangements. TCRdb provides this immuneACCESS table in a form limited to in-frame rearrangements. Some clones are lacking; in checked studies, under half of them reflect an unresolved V gene, and why the rest are absent is not known. That table furnishes V, J and clone size, whereas the DNA furnished D and trimming. The sample table lists approximately 440,000 clones, about nine tenths of them with a count of one. The ten top clones hold 0.7% of the sample.

The V end loses 0 bases and the J end loses 0 bases, and a stretch of 7 bases separates them. Sequences SGHRS (CDR1) and YFSETQ (CDR2) are obtained from the germline V gene. From its cysteine to its phenylalanine, the CDR3 spans 15 amino acids. Only the CDR3 DNA stays, 45 bases, in frame from base 1. Enrolling through a virtual design, the prospective study's participants ranged in age from roughly 18 to 100 years and lived across 24 United States geographic areas. Cohort assignment in the prospective study relied on participant-reported clinical history from a screening survey and a study questionnaire. Recovered participants in ImmuneRACE Cohort 3 were defined as having two consecutive negative NP/OP PCR tests, clearance from a healthcare professional, or resolution of symptoms. Mobile phlebotomists in the prospective study collected whole blood, serum and a nasopharyngeal or oropharyngeal swab from every participant. Over a roughly 2-month period, participants in the prospective study had the option of providing additional blood draws and questionnaires. Blood samples from the prospective study were shipped frozen or at room temperature prior to DNA extraction.

Notes on this clone: Its antigen remains undetermined. The sample holds no much larger clone one base away, and base qualities are not on file.

The rearranged segments are TRBV5-1 and TRBJ1-5, with the D gene not confidently named. The sample consisted of PBMCs or T cells enriched from blood (not recorded which). This sequence was found in a woman aged 18-29 years who had recovered from COVID-19. At the DNA level, the sequence is TGCGCCAGCAGCTTGGGGCAGTTTAGCAATCAGCCCCAGCATTTT. It translates to CASSLGQFSNQPQHF.